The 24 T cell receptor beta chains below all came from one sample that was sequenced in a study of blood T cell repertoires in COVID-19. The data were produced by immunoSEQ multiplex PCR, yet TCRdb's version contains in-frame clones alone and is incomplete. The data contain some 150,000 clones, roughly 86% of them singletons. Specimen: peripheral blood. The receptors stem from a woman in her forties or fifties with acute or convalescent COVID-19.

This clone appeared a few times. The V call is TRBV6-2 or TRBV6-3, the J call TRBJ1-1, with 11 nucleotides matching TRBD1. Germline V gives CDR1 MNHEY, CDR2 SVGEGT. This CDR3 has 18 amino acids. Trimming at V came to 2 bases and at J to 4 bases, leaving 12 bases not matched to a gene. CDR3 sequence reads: CASSYAGTRGQGVTEAFF. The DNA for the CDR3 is TGTGCCAGCAGTTACGCCGGTACGAGGGGACAGGGGGTCACTGAAGCTTTCTTT.

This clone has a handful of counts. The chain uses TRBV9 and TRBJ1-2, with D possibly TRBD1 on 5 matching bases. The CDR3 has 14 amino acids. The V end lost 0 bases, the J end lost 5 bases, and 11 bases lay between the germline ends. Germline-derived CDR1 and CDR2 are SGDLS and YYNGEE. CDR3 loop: CASSVEGIPYGYTF. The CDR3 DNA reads TGTGCCAGCAGCGTAGAGGGGATACCATATGGCTACACCTTC.

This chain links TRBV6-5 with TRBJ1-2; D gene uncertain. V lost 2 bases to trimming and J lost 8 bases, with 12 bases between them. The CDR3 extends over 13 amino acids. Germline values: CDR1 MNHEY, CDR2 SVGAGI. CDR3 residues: CASSYLSGGGYTF. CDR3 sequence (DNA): TGTGCCAGCAGTTACCTCTCGGGTGGCGGCTACACCTTC.

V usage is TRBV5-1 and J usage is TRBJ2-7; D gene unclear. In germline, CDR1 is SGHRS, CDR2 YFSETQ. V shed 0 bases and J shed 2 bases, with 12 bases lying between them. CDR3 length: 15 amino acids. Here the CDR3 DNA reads TGCGCCAGCAGCTTGGCGGTAACCCAAACCTACGAGCAGTACTTC. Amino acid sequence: CASSLAVTQTYEQYF.

CDR3 loop: CASSWPRGRNSGNTIYF. The CDR3 DNA sequence: TGTGCCAGCAGCTGGCCCAGGGGGAGGAACTCTGGAAACACCATATATTTT. J is TRBJ1-3 and V is TRBV7-9; 7 positions agree with TRBD1. Germline-derived CDR1 and CDR2 are SEHNR and FQNEAQ (reference sequence). Germline trimming cut 4 bases from V and 0 bases from J; bases unmatched to any gene: 9. The CDR3 contains 17 residues.

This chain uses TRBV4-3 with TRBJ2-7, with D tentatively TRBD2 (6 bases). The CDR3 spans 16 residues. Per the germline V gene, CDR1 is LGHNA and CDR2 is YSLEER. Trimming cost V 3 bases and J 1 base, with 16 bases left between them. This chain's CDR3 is CASSHAGTSGSYEQYF. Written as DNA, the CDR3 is TGCGCCAGCAGCCACGCCGGGACTTCGGGGTCCTACGAGCAGTACTTC.

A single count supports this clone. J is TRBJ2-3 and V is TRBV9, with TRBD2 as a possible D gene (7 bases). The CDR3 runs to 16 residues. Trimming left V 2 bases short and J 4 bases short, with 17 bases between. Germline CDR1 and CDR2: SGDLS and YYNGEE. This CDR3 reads CASSVDLPGGPDTQYF. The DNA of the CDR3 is TGTGCCAGCAGCGTGGACCTCCCGGGGGGCCCAGATACGCAGTATTTT.

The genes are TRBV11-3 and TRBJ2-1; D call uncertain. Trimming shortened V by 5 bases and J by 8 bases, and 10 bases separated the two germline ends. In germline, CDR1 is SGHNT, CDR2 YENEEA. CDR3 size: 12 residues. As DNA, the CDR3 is TGTGCCAGCAGCAAAGGCGGAGATGAGCAGTTCTTC. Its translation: CASSKGGDEQFF.

The CDR3 is CASSQPHRGFTEAFF. CDR3 coding DNA: TGCGCCAGCAGCCAACCGCACAGGGGATTCACTGAAGCTTTCTTT. This chain links TRBV4-1 with TRBJ1-1; 7 bases agree with TRBD1. The CDR3 has 15 amino acids. J lost 4 bases, V lost 2 bases, and 7 bases had no gene match. Germline CDR1 MGHRA, CDR2 YSYEKL.

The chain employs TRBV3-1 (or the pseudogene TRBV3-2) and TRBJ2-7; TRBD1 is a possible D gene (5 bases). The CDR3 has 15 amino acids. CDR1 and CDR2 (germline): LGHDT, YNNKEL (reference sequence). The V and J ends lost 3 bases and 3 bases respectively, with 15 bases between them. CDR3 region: CASSHSQVYYYEQYF. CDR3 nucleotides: TGTGCCAGCAGCCATTCACAGGTTTACTACTACGAGCAGTACTTC.

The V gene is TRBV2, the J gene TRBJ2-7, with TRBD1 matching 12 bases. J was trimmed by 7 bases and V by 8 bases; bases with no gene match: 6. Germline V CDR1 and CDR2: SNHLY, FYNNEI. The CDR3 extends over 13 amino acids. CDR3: CASSGQGAREQYF. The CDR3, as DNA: TGTGCCAGCTCGGGACAGGGGGCGAGGGAGCAGTACTTC. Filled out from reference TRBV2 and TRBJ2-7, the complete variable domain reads EPEVTQTPSHQVTQMGQEVILRCVPISNHLYFYWYRQILGQKVEFLVSFYNNEISEKSEIFDDQFSVERPDGSNFTLKIRSTKLEDSAMYFCASSGQGAREQYFGPGTRLTVT.

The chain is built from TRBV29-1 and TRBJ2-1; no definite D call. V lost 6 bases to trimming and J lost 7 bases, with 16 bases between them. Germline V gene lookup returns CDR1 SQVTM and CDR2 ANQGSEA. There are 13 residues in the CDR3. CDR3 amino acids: CSVVSITRNEQFF. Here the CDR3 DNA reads TGCAGCGTGGTTAGTATTACGAGAAATGAGCAGTTCTTC.

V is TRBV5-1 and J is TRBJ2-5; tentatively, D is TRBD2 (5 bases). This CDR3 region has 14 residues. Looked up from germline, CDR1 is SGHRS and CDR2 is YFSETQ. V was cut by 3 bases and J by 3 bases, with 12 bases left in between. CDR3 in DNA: TGCGCCAGCAGCTGGGTTTGGGGAGAAGAGACCCAGTACTTC. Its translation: CASSWVWGEETQYF.

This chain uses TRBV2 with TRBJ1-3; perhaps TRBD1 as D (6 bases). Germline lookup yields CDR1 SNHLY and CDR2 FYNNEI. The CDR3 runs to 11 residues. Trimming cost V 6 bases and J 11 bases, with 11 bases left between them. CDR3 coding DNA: TGTGCCAGCAGACTAAAGGGGGCCATATATTTT. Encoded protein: CASRLKGAIYF.

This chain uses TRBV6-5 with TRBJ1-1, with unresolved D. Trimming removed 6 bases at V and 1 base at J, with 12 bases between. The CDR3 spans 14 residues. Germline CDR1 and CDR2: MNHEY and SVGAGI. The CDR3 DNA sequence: TGTGCCAGCAGATCCGCGCATACGAACACTGAAGCTTTCTTT. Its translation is CASRSAHTNTEAFF.

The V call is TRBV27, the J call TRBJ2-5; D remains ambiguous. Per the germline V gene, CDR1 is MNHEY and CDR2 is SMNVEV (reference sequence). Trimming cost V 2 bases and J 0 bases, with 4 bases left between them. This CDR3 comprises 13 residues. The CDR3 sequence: CASSLLYQETQYF. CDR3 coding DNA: TGTGCCAGCAGTTTACTATACCAAGAGACCCAGTACTTC.

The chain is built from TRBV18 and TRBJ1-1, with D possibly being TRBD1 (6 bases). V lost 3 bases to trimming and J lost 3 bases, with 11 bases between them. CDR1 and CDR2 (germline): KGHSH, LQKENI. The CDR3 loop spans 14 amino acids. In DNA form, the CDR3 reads TGTGCCAGCTCACCCAGGGGCCCGGACACTGAAGCTTTCTTT. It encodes CASSPRGPDTEAFF.

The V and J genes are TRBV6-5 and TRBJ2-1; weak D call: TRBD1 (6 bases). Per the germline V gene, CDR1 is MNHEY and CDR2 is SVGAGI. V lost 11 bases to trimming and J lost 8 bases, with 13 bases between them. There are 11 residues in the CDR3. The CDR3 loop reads CAFRDIDEQFF. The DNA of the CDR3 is TGTGCCTTCCGGGACATCGATGAGCAGTTCTTC.

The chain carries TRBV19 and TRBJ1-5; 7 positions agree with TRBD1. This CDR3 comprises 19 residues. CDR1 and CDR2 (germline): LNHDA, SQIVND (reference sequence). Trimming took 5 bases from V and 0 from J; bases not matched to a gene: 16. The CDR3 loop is CASSPRTGELLYSNQPQHF. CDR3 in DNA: TGTGCCAGTAGTCCCCGGACAGGAGAACTTCTTTATAGCAATCAGCCCCAGCATTTT.

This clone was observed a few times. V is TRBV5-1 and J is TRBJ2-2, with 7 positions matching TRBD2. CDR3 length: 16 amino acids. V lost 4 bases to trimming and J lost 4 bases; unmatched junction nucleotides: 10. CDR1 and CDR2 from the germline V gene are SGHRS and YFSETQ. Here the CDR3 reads CASSPQPSGATGELFF. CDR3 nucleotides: TGCGCCAGCAGCCCTCAACCTAGCGGAGCCACCGGGGAGCTGTTTTTT.

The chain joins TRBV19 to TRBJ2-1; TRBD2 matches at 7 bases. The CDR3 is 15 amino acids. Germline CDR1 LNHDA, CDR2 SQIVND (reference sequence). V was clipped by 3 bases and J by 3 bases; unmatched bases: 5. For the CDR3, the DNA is TGTGCCAGTAGTATGCGTACTAGCGTCTACAATGAGCAGTTCTTC. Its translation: CASSMRTSVYNEQFF.

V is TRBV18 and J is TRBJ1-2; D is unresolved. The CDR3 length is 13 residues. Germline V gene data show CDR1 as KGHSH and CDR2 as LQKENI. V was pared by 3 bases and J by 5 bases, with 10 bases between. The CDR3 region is CASSPGEAYGYTF. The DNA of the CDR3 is TGTGCCAGCTCACCTGGGGAGGCGTATGGCTACACCTTC.

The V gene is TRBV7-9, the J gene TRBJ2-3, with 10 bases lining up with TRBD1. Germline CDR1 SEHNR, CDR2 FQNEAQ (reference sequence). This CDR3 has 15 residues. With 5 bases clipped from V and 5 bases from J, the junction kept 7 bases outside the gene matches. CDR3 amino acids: CASSHRQGALDTQYF. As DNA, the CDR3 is TGTGCCAGCAGCCATCGACAGGGGGCCTTAGATACGCAGTATTTT. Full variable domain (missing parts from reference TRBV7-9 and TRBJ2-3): DTGVSQNPRHKITKRGQNVTFRCDPISEHNRLYWYRQTLGQGPEFLTYFQNEAQLEKSRLLSDRFSAERPKGSFSTLEIQRTEQGDSAMYLCASSHRQGALDTQYFGPGTRLTVL.

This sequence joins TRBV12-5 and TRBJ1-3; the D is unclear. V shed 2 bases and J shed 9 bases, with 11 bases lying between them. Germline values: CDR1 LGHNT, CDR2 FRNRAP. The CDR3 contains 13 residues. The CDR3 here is CASGLYLGSTIYF. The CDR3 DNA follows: TGTGCTAGTGGTTTGTATCTGGGGAGCACCATATATTTT.